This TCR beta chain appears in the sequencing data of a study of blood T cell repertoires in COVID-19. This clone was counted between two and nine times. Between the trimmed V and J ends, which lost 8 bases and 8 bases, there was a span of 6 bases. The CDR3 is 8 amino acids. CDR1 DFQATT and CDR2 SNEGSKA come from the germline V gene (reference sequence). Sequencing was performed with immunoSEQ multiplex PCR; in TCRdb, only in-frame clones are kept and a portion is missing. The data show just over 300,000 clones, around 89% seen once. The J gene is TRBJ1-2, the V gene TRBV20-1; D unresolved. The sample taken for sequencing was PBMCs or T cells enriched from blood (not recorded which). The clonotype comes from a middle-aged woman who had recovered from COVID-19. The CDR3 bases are TGCAGTCCCAGGGGCTACACCTTC. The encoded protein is CSPRGYTF.